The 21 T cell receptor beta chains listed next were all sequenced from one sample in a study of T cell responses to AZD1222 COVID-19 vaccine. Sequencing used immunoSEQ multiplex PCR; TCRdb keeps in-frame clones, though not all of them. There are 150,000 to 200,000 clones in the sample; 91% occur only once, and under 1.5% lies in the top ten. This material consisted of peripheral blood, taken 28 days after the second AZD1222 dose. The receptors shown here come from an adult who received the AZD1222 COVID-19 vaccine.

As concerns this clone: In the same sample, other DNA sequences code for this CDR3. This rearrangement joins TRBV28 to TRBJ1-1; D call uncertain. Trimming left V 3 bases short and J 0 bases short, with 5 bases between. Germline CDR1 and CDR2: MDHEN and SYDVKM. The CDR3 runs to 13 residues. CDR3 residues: CASSLLMNTEAFF. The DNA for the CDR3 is TGTGCCAGCAGTTTGCTCATGAACACTGAAGCTTTCTTT.

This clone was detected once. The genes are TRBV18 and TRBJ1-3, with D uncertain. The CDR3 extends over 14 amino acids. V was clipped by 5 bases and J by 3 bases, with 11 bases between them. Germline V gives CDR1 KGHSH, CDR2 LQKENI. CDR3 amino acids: CASSVSDLGNTIYF. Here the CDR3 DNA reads TGTGCCAGCTCAGTCTCAGACCTTGGAAACACCATATATTTT.

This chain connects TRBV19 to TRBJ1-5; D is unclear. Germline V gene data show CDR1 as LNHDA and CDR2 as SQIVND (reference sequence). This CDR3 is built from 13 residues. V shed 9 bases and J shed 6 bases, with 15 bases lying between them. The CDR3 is CASPGPEGQPQHF. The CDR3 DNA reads TGTGCCAGCCCTGGTCCCGAAGGTCAGCCCCAGCATTTT.

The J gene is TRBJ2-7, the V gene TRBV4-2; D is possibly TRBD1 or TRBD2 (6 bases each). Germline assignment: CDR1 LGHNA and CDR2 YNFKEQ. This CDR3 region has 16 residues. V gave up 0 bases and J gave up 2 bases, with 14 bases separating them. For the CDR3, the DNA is TGTGCCAGCAGCCAAGATTTGGAGGGGGAGGCCTACGAGCAGTACTTC. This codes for CASSQDLEGEAYEQYF.

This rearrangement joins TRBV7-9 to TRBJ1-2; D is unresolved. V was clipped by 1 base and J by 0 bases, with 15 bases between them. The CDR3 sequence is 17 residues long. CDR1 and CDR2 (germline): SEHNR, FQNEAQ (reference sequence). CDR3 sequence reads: CASSLVLARHTNYGYTF. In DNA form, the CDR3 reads TGTGCCAGCAGCTTAGTATTGGCAAGACATACTAACTATGGCTACACCTTC. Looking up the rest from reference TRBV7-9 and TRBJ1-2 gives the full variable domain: DTGVSQNPRHKITKRGQNVTFRCDPISEHNRLYWYRQTLGQGPEFLTYFQNEAQLEKSRLLSDRFSAERPKGSFSTLEIQRTEQGDSAMYLCASSLVLARHTNYGYTFGSGTRLTVV.

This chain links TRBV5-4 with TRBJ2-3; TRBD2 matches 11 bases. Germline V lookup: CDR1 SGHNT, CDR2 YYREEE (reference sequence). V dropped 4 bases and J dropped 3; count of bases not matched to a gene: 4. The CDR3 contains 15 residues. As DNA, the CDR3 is TGTGCCAGCAGCCAGGGACTAGCGGTTACAGATACGCAGTATTTT. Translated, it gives CASSQGLAVTDTQYF.

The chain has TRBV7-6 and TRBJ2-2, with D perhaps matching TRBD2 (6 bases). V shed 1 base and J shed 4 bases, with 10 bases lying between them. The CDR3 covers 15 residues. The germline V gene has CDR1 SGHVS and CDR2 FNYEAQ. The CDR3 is CASSLEPGLTGELFF. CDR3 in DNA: TGTGCCAGCAGCTTAGAACCGGGACTCACCGGGGAGCTGTTTTTT.

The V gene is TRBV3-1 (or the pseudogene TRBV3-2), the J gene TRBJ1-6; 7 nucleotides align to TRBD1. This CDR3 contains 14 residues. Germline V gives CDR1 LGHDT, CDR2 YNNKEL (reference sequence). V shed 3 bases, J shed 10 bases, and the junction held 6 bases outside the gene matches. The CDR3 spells CASSQTGWFSPLHF. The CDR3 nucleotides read TGTGCCAGCAGCCAGACAGGGTGGTTCTCACCCCTCCACTTT.

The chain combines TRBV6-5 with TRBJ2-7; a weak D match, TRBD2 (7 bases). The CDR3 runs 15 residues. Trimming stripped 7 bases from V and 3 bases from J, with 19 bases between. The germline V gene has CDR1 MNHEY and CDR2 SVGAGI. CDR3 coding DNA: TGTGCCAGCACCGAACAAGGGGGGGGATACTACGAGCAGTACTTC. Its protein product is CASTEQGGGYYEQYF.

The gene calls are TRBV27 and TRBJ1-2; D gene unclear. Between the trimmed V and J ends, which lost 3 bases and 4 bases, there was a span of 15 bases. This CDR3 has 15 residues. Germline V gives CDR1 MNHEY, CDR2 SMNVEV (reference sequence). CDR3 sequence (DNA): TGTGCCAGCAGTTTTGGGAAAACAGCTCCCTATGGCTACACCTTC. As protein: CASSFGKTAPYGYTF.

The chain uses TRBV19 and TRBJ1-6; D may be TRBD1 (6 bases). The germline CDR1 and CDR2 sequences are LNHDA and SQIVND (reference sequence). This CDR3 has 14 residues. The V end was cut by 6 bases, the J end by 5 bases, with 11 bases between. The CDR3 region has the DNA TGTGCCAGTAGGGTACAGGGAAATAATTCACCCCTCCACTTT. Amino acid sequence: CASRVQGNNSPLHF. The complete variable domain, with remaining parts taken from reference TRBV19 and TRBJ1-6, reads DGGITQSPKYLFRKEGQNVTLSCEQNLNHDAMYWYRQDPGQGLRLIYYSQIVNDFQKGDIAEGYSVSREKKESFPLTVTSAQKNPTAFYLCASRVQGNNSPLHFGNGTRLTVT.

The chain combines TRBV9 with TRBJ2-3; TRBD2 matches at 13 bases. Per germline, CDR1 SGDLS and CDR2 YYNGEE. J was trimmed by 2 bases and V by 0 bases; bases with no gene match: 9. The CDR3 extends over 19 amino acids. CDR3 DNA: TGTGCCAGCAGCGTAGTAGGGATGGGACTAGCGGGGATCACAGATACGCAGTATTTT. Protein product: CASSVVGMGLAGITDTQYF.

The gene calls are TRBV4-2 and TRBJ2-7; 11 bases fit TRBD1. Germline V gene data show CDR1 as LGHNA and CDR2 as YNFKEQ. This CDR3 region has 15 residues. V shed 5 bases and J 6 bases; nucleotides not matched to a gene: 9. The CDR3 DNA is TGTGCCAGCAGCGTACCGGGACAGGGGGTCTCCGAGCAGTACTTC. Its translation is CASSVPGQGVSEQYF.

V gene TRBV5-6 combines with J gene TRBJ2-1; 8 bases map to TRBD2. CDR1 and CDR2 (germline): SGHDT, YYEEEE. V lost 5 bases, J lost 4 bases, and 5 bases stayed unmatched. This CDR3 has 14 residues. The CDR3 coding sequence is TGTGCCAGCAGTTCTAGCGGGTTTTACAATGAGCAGTTCTTC. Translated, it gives CASSSSGFYNEQFF.

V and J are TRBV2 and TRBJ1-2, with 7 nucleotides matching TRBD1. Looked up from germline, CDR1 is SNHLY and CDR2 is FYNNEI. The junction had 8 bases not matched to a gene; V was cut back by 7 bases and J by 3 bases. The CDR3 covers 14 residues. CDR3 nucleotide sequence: TGTGCCAGCACCGGGGACAGATATTACTATGGCTACACCTTC. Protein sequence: CASTGDRYYYGYTF. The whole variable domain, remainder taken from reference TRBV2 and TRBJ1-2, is EPEVTQTPSHQVTQMGQEVILRCVPISNHLYFYWYRQILGQKVEFLVSFYNNEISEKSEIFDDQFSVERPDGSNFTLKIRSTKLEDSAMYFCASTGDRYYYGYTFGSGTRLTVV.

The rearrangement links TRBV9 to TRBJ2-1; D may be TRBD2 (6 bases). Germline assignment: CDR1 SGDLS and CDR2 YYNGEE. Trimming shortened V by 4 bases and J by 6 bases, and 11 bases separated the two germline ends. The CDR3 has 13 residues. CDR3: CASSPGTPNEQFF. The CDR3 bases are TGTGCCAGCAGCCCAGGGACTCCCAATGAGCAGTTCTTC.

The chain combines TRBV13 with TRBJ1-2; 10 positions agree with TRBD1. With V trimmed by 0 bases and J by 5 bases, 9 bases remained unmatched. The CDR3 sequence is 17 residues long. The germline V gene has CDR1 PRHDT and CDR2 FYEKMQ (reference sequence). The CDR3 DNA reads TGTGCCAGCAGCTTAGGTTCGGGACAGGGGTCGCCTTATGGCTACACCTTC. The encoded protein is CASSLGSGQGSPYGYTF.

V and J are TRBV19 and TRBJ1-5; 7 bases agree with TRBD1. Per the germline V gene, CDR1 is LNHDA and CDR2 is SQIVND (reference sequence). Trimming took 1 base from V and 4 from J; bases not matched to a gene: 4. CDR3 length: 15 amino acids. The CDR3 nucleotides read TGTGCCAGTAGTATAGGGACAGGCTTAAATCAGCCCCAGCATTTT. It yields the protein CASSIGTGLNQPQHF.

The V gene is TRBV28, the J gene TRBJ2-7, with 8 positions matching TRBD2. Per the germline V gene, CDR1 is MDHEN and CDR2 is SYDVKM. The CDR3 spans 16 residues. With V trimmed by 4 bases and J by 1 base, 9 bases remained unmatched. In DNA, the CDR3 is TGTGCCAGCAGTTCCGTAGGGAGCGGGGGTTCCTACGAGCAGTACTTC. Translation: CASSSVGSGGSYEQYF.

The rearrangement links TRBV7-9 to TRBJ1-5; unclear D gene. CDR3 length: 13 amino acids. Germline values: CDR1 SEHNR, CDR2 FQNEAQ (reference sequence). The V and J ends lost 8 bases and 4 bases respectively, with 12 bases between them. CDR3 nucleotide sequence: TGTGCCAGCGTCTACGGCCCGAATCAGCCCCAGCATTTT. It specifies CASVYGPNQPQHF.

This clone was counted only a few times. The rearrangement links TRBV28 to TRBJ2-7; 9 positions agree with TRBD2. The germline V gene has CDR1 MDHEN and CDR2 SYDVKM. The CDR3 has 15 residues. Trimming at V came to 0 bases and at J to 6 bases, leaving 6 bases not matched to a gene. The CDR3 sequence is CASSLWGGRAVEQYF. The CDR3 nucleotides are TGTGCCAGCAGTTTATGGGGCGGGAGGGCTGTCGAGCAGTACTTC.